The 17 T cell receptor beta chains below all came from one sample that was sequenced in a study of OX40 agonist ivuxolimab in advanced cancers. TCRdb's table, derived via immunoSEQ multiplex PCR, lists solely in-frame clones and lacks some. The sample has about 9,800 clones, about 90% seen once. The input for sequencing was CD4+ or CD8+ T cells sorted from blood, taken in a trial of the OX40 agonist ivuxolimab. These receptor sequences come from an adult with an advanced solid tumor such as melanoma, head and neck, liver or kidney cancer.

The rearrangement uses TRBV5-1 and TRBJ2-1; 12 bases are a match to TRBD2. Trimming at V came to 1 base and at J to 15 bases, leaving 14 bases not matched to a gene. CDR3 length equals 16 residues. In germline, CDR1 is SGHRS, CDR2 YFSETQ. The CDR3 reads CASSLIWTSGIGQRFF. In DNA form, the CDR3 reads TGCGCCAGCAGCTTGATTTGGACTAGCGGGATAGGGCAGAGGTTCTTC. Based on the CDR3 plus reference TRBV5-1 and TRBJ2-1, the full variable domain is KAGVTQTPRYLIKTRGQQVTLSCSPISGHRSVSWYQQTPGQGLQFLFEYFSETQRNKGNFPGRFSGRQFSNSRSEMNVSTLELGDSALYLCASSLIWTSGIGQRFFGPGTRLTVL.

The chain recombines TRBV19 with TRBJ2-3; D not certain. V lost 3 bases to trimming and J lost 0 bases, with 7 bases between them. The CDR3 contains 14 residues. In germline, CDR1 is LNHDA, CDR2 SQIVND (reference sequence). CDR3 sequence: CASSIQASTDTQYF. The CDR3 nucleotides read TGTGCCAGTAGTATTCAGGCTAGCACAGATACGCAGTATTTT.

The chain joins TRBV18 to TRBJ1-1; the match to TRBD1 covers 7 bases. J lost 0 bases, V lost 3 bases, and 7 bases had no gene match. The germline gives CDR1 KGHSH, CDR2 LQKENI. The CDR3 consists of 16 residues. The CDR3 sequence: CASSPTGSKMNTEAFF. Written as DNA, the CDR3 is TGTGCCAGCTCACCGACAGGGAGTAAGATGAACACTGAAGCTTTCTTT.

The chain uses TRBV2 and TRBJ2-7, with a possible D match to TRBD1 (6 bases). V was pared by 0 bases and J by 5 bases, with 14 bases between. Looked up from germline, CDR1 is SNHLY and CDR2 is FYNNEI. The CDR3 totals 15 residues. CDR3 DNA sequence: TGTGCCAGCAGTGAAGCGCTTGGGGGCAGCAACGAGCAGTACTTC. Translating it yields CASSEALGGSNEQYF.

The rearrangement links TRBV30 to TRBJ1-2, with TRBD1 matching 7 bases. This CDR3 region has 13 residues. The germline gives CDR1 GTSNPN, CDR2 SVGIG (reference sequence). The trim removed 3 bases at V and 7 bases at J, leaving 8 bases unmatched. The CDR3 DNA reads as TGTGCCTGGAGCTACTCAGGGGGGGCTGGCTACACCTTC. Translated, it gives CAWSYSGGAGYTF.

This sequence joins TRBV10-3 and TRBJ2-2; the D call may be TRBD1 or TRBD2 (5 bases each). The CDR3 spans 13 residues. Germline values: CDR1 ENHRY, CDR2 SYGVKD. The CDR3 here is CVTSPRAGGELFF. The CDR3 DNA is TGTGTTACCTCCCCCAGGGCGGGCGGGGAGCTGTTTTTT.

The chain recombines TRBV19 with TRBJ2-7, with D hard to call. Trimming pared 7 bases from V and 3 bases from J, leaving 22 bases between. The germline V gene has CDR1 LNHDA and CDR2 SQIVND (reference sequence). This CDR3 comprises 16 residues. The CDR3 sequence is CASTLWEIIPGYEQYF. CDR3 DNA: TGTGCCAGTACCCTGTGGGAAATCATCCCAGGCTACGAGCAGTACTTC. Full variable domain (missing parts from reference TRBV19 and TRBJ2-7): DGGITQSPKYLFRKEGQNVTLSCEQNLNHDAMYWYRQDPGQGLRLIYYSQIVNDFQKGDIAEGYSVSREKKESFPLTVTSAQKNPTAFYLCASTLWEIIPGYEQYFGPGTRLTVT.

The chain couples TRBV11-3 to TRBJ2-1; D is uncertain. The germline V and J ends were trimmed by 1 base and 3 bases, with 7 bases remaining between them. Looked up from germline, CDR1 is SGHNT and CDR2 is YENEEA. The CDR3 totals 14 residues. The CDR3 coding sequence is TGTGCCAGCAGCTTAGGCCCTCACTACAATGAGCAGTTCTTC. This translates into CASSLGPHYNEQFF.

The CDR3 region has the DNA TGTGCCAGCAGCTTTAGCGGGAGAGAGGCAGATACGCAGTATTTT. This gives the protein CASSFSGREADTQYF. This chain joins TRBV7-9 and TRBJ2-3, with 9 bases fitting TRBD2. V shed 3 bases and J 4 bases; nucleotides not matched to a gene: 5. This CDR3 comprises 15 residues. The germline V gene encodes CDR1 SEHNR and CDR2 FQNEAQ (reference sequence).

The chain recombines TRBV28 with TRBJ1-1; no clear D gene. Germline V gene lookup returns CDR1 MDHEN and CDR2 SYDVKM. The CDR3 loop spans 11 amino acids. Trimming shortened V by 6 bases and J by 10 bases, and 12 bases separated the two germline ends. In DNA form, the CDR3 reads TGTGCCAGCAGCCTTACCACCGGAGCTTTCTTT. Protein product: CASSLTTGAFF.

This chain uses TRBV25-1 with TRBJ1-1, with D unresolved. CDR1 is MGHDK, CDR2 SYGVNS, per germline. The CDR3 loop spans 11 amino acids. V was clipped by 4 bases and J by 10 bases, with 10 bases between them. CDR3 sequence (DNA): TGTGCCAGCAGTGCTATTATATCAGCTTTCTTT. Its translation is CASSAIISAFF.

This chain joins TRBV5-4 and TRBJ2-7; D remains unclear. The ends were cut back, 5 bases at V and 3 bases at J, with 18 bases in the middle. The germline CDR1 and CDR2 sequences are SGHNT and YYREEE (reference sequence). This CDR3 region has 15 residues. The CDR3 reads CASSPPGQGYYEQYF. CDR3 DNA: TGTGCCAGCAGTCCCCCCGGGCAAGGATACTACGAGCAGTACTTC.

The gene calls are TRBV5-1 and TRBJ1-5; 9 bases align to TRBD1. With 0 bases clipped from V and 5 bases from J, the junction kept 0 bases outside the gene matches. The germline CDR1 and CDR2 sequences are SGHRS and YFSETQ. This CDR3 has 14 amino acids. CDR3 amino acids: CASSLGTGDQPQHF. CDR3 nucleotides: TGCGCCAGCAGCTTGGGGACAGGGGATCAGCCCCAGCATTTT.

V and J are TRBV5-1 and TRBJ2-1, with a weak D call TRBD2 (5 bases). CDR1 is SGHRS and CDR2 is YFSETQ in the germline V gene. The CDR3 is made up of 13 amino acids. With 7 bases removed from V and 8 bases from J, the gap between germline ends came to 16 bases. CDR3 DNA: TGCGCCAGCGGCAGTGGGAGCACCGATGAGCAGTTCTTC. Translated, it gives CASGSGSTDEQFF.

V is TRBV27 and J is TRBJ2-3, with D uncertain. V shed 3 bases and J shed 2 bases, with 9 bases lying between them. Germline CDR1 is MNHEY and CDR2 is SMNVEV (reference sequence). CDR3 length equals 14 residues. In nucleotides, the CDR3 is TGTGCCAGCAGTTTGGGTCGTCCCACAGATACGCAGTATTTT. Its protein product is CASSLGRPTDTQYF.

J is TRBJ1-4 and V is TRBV5-1; tentative D call: TRBD1 (6 bases). The V end was cut by 5 bases, the J end by 7 bases, with 15 bases between. The germline V gene has CDR1 SGHRS and CDR2 YFSETQ. CDR3 length: 14 amino acids. Written as DNA, the CDR3 is TGCGCCAGCAGATGGGGGGGCGCGGGTGAAAAACTGTTTTTT. Encoded protein: CASRWGGAGEKLFF.

This clone was found a few times. The rearrangement links TRBV29-1 to TRBJ1-4, with unresolved D. From germline, CDR1 is SQVTM and CDR2 ANQGSEA. Trimming pared 5 bases from V and 0 bases from J, leaving 10 bases between. This CDR3 has 14 residues. CDR3 in DNA: TGCAGCGTTCCGGACTTCTCAACTAATGAAAAACTGTTTTTT. Amino acids: CSVPDFSTNEKLFF. Combining the CDR3 with reference TRBV29-1 and TRBJ1-4 gives the whole variable domain SAVISQKPSRDICQRGTSLTIQCQVDSQVTMMFWYRQQPGQSLTLIATANQGSEATYESGFVIDKFPISRPNLTFSTLTVSNMSPEDSSIYLCSVPDFSTNEKLFFGSGTQLSVL.